These 20 T cell receptor beta chains were all obtained from the same sample, sequenced in a study of blood T cell repertoires in COVID-19. TCRdb's copy holds only in-frame clones and misses some; the assay was immunoSEQ multiplex PCR. Counted here are some 150,000 clones, around 83% occurring once; the ten biggest clones make up 3%. Sample: peripheral blood. All receptors come from a woman older than 75 with acute or convalescent COVID-19.

V is TRBV19 and J is TRBJ2-1, with D tentatively TRBD1 (5 bases). In germline, CDR1 is LNHDA, CDR2 SQIVND (reference sequence). The CDR3 contains 14 residues. The V gene lost 2 bases and the J gene lost 7 bases, with 12 bases spanning the gap. The CDR3 DNA sequence: TGTGCCAGTAGTATACAGGGCCCTCGGAATGAGCAGTTCTTC. Its protein is CASSIQGPRNEQFF.

This clone was detected once. This chain connects TRBV6-5 to TRBJ2-7; 7 positions match TRBD1. V lost 7 bases and J lost 3; bases outside the gene matches: 3. The CDR3 spans 12 residues. Germline V gene data show CDR1 as MNHEY and CDR2 as SVGAGI. The CDR3 protein is CASNNRGYEQYF. DNA of the CDR3: TGTGCCAGCAATAACAGGGGCTACGAGCAGTACTTC.

The rearrangement links TRBV9 to TRBJ1-3; 10 bases are shared with TRBD1. V gave up 5 bases and J gave up 0 bases; unmatched junction bases: 2. The CDR3 runs 15 residues. Germline values: CDR1 SGDLS, CDR2 YYNGEE. The CDR3 bases are TGTGCCAGCAGTGACAGGGGGCTCTCTGGAAACACCATATATTTT. Encoded protein: CASSDRGLSGNTIYF.

J is TRBJ1-2 and V is TRBV7-8; D is possibly TRBD1 (5 bases). This CDR3 spans 16 amino acids. Germline CDR1 and CDR2: SGHVS and FQNEAQ. Trimming pared 5 bases from V and 1 base from J, leaving 17 bases between. The CDR3 DNA follows: TGTGCCAGCAGCGATTTCTGGGGGGTCCATAACTATGGCTACACCTTC. Residues: CASSDFWGVHNYGYTF.

V usage is TRBV10-3 and J usage is TRBJ1-1, with 9 bases identical to TRBD1. The CDR3 loop spans 13 amino acids. Unmatched junction bases numbered 10, after V lost 6 bases and J lost 11 bases. Looked up from germline, CDR1 is ENHRY and CDR2 is SYGVKD. The CDR3 sequence is CAIRPRDREGAFF. In DNA, the CDR3 is TGTGCCATCAGACCCCGGGACAGGGAAGGGGCTTTCTTT.

The chain combines TRBV19 with TRBJ2-5, with TRBD2 matching 14 bases. With 6 bases clipped from V and 1 base from J, the junction kept 4 bases outside the gene matches. CDR1 and CDR2 (germline): LNHDA, SQIVND (reference sequence). The CDR3 has 16 residues. The CDR3 region has the DNA TGTGCCAGTAGCCTTGGGACTAGCGGGGGCCAAGAGACCCAGTACTTC. It yields the protein CASSLGTSGGQETQYF.

This chain uses TRBV5-4 with TRBJ2-2; 7 bases line up with TRBD2. The ends lost 3 bases at V and 4 bases at J; junction bases unmatched: 6. The CDR3 is 15 residues long. Germline V lookup: CDR1 SGHNT, CDR2 YYREEE (reference sequence). The CDR3 nucleotides read TGTGCCAGCAGCTCCGCGGGGGAGGGCACCGGGGAGCTGTTTTTT. Amino acids: CASSSAGEGTGELFF. The entire variable domain, with the rest obtained from reference TRBV5-4 and TRBJ2-2, is as follows: ETGVTQSPTHLIKTRGQQVTLRCSSQSGHNTVSWYQQALGQGPQFIFQYYREEENGRGNFPPRFSGLQFPNYSSELNVNALELDDSALYLCASSSAGEGTGELFFGEGSRLTVL.

This clone was seen once. The chain employs TRBV6-5 and TRBJ1-6; D uncertain. The CDR3 is 14 amino acids. Germline V gene sequence: CDR1 MNHEY, CDR2 SVGAGI. Trimming left V 6 bases short and J 5 bases short, with 11 bases between. The CDR3 bases are TGTGCCAGCAGCCTCAGTTTTGATAATTCACCCCTCCACTTT. Its protein is CASSLSFDNSPLHF.

CDR3 sequence reads: CASSPKGDRAGYTF. The CDR3 DNA follows: TGTGCCAGCAGCCCAAAGGGCGACAGGGCTGGCTACACCTTC. The rearrangement uses TRBV6-4 and TRBJ1-2; 7 bases fit TRBD1. In germline, CDR1 is MRHNA, CDR2 SNTAGT. The V segment lost 6 bases and the J segment 7 bases; nucleotides outside the gene matches: 11. The CDR3 has 14 residues.

The chain links TRBV11-1 to TRBJ1-2; TRBD1 agrees at 7 bases. The CDR3 has 14 amino acids. CDR1 and CDR2 (germline): SGHAT, FQDESV (reference sequence). The V segment lost 5 bases and the J segment 8 bases; nucleotides outside the gene matches: 11. CDR3 sequence reads: CASSTGASKGGYTF. For the CDR3, the DNA is TGTGCCAGCAGCACAGGGGCTTCTAAGGGAGGCTACACCTTC.

This clone was counted a single time. The chain carries TRBV2 and TRBJ2-1; TRBD1 matches 7 bases. V dropped 6 bases and J dropped 2; count of bases not matched to a gene: 7. The CDR3 loop spans 15 amino acids. Germline V lookup: CDR1 SNHLY, CDR2 FYNNEI. The CDR3 coding sequence is TGTGCCAGCAGCTCTCAGGGGGATCCCTACAATGAGCAGTTCTTC. This gives the protein CASSSQGDPYNEQFF.

This clone appeared a few times. The rearrangement links TRBV5-1 to TRBJ2-6; TRBD1 might be the D (6 bases). The CDR3 is 17 residues long. CDR1 SGHRS and CDR2 YFSETQ come from the germline V gene. The ends were cut back, 2 bases at V and 0 bases at J, with 12 bases in the middle. DNA of the CDR3: TGCGCCAGCAGCTTTATGGCAGGGGACTCTGGGGCCAACGTCCTGACTTTC. This sequence encodes CASSFMAGDSGANVLTF.

The CDR3 region has the DNA TGTGCCAGCAGCAAACCTTCCCGACACAGTATAAACACTGAAGCTTTCTTT. Translating gives CASSKPSRHSINTEAFF. The V call is TRBV5-6, the J call TRBJ1-1; D ambiguous. The CDR3 is 17 amino acids. Trimming removed 4 bases at V and 2 bases at J, with 21 bases between. Germline V gene lookup returns CDR1 SGHDT and CDR2 YYEEEE.

CDR3 sequence reads: CASSLKGGGATYNEQFF. In DNA, the CDR3 is TGTGCCAGCAGTCTAAAAGGTGGGGGGGCTACCTACAATGAGCAGTTCTTC. The chain uses TRBV7-2 and TRBJ2-1; a weak D match, TRBD2 (7 bases). The germline V gene encodes CDR1 SGHTA and CDR2 FQGNSA. V lost 6 bases to trimming and J lost 2 bases, with 20 bases between them. This CDR3 comprises 17 residues.

The V gene is TRBV11-2, the J gene TRBJ1-1; D remains ambiguous. In germline, CDR1 is SGHAT, CDR2 FQNNGV. The germline V and J ends were trimmed by 5 bases and 0 bases, with 4 bases remaining between them. The CDR3 runs to 12 residues. The CDR3 DNA sequence: TGTGCCAGCAGCCTTATGAACACTGAAGCTTTCTTT. This codes for CASSLMNTEAFF.

The J gene is TRBJ2-7, the V gene TRBV10-1; 11 nucleotides match TRBD2. The CDR3 consists of 13 residues. Germline assignment: CDR1 WNHNN and CDR2 SYGVQD (reference sequence). Germline trimming cut 5 bases from V and 6 bases from J; bases unmatched to any gene: 3. The CDR3 DNA is TGCGCCAGCAGTCCCGGACTAGCGGGCGAGCAGTACTTC. Translated, it gives CASSPGLAGEQYF.

The chain combines TRBV6-6 with TRBJ1-5; maybe TRBD1 (6 bases). Trimming left V 7 bases short and J 6 bases short, with 13 bases between. The CDR3 loop spans 13 amino acids. CDR1 is MNHNY, CDR2 SVGAGI, per germline (reference sequence). DNA for the CDR3: TGTGCCAGCACCAAAGGGGGAAGTCAGCCCCAGCATTTT. Its translation: CASTKGGSQPQHF.

The V call is TRBV4-1, the J call TRBJ2-5, with a tentative D call TRBD1 (5 bases). From germline, CDR1 is MGHRA and CDR2 YSYEKL. CDR3 length: 17 residues. V was clipped by 4 bases and J by 2 bases, with 20 bases between them. The DNA of the CDR3 is TGCGCCAGCAGCCCCCCCAGGGTAGAGGATATACAAGAGACCCAGTACTTC. Translated: CASSPPRVEDIQETQYF.

The CDR3 spells CASSQPPGTGMGQPQHF. The CDR3, as DNA: TGTGCCAGCAGCCAACCCCCCGGGACAGGGATGGGTCAGCCCCAGCATTTT. The V call is TRBV7-8, the J call TRBJ1-5; 9 bases agree with TRBD1. The CDR3 length is 17 residues. With 5 bases clipped from V and 6 bases from J, the junction kept 14 bases outside the gene matches. Germline loops: CDR1 SGHVS, CDR2 FQNEAQ.

The chain has TRBV3-1 (or the pseudogene TRBV3-2) and TRBJ1-2, with D uncertain. The CDR3 covers 14 residues. Germline lookup yields CDR1 LGHDT and CDR2 YNNKEL (reference sequence). Trimming cost V 1 base and J 4 bases, with 10 bases left between them. The CDR3 protein is CASSQGLTGYGYTF. DNA of the CDR3: TGTGCCAGCAGCCAAGGGCTGACGGGCTATGGCTACACCTTC.